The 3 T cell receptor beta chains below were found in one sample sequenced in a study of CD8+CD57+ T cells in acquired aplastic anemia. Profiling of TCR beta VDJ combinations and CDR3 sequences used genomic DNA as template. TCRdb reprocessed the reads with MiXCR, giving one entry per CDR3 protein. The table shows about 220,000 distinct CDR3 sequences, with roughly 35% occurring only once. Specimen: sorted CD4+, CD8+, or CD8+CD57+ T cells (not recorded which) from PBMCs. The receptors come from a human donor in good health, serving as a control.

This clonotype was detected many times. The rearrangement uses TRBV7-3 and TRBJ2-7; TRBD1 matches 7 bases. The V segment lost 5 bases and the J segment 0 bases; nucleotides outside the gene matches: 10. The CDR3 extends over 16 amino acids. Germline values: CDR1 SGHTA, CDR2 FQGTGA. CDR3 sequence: CASSPQPGQSSYEQYF. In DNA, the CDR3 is TGTGCCAGCAGCCCACAACCGGGACAGAGCTCCTACGAGCAGTACTTC.

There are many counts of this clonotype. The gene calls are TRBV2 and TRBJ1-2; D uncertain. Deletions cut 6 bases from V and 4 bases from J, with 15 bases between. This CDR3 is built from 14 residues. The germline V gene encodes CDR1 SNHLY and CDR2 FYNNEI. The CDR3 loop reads CASSELTGFYGYTF. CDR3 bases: TGTGCCAGCAGCGAACTGACCGGCTTCTATGGCTACACCTTC. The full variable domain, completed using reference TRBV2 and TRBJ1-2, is EPEVTQTPSHQVTQMGQEVILRCVPISNHLYFYWYRQILGQKVEFLVSFYNNEISEKSEIFDDQFSVERPDGSNFTLKIRSTKLEDSAMYFCASSELTGFYGYTFGSGTRLTVV.

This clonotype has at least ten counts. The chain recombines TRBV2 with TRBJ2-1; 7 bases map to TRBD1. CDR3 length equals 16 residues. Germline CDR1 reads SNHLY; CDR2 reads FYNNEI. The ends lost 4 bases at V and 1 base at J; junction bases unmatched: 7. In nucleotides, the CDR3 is TGTGCCAGCAGTGGGGGGACAGACGTTTCCTACAATGAGCAGTTCTTC. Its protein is CASSGGTDVSYNEQFF.